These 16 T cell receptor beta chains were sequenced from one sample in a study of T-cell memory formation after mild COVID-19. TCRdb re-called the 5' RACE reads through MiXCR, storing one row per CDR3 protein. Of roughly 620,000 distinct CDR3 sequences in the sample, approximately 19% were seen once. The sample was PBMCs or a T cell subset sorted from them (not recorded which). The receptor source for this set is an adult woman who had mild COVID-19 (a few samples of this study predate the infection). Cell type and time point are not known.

CDR3 nucleotides: TGTGCCAGCAGCCAGACAGGGTATAATTCACCCCTCCACTTT. Its translation is CASSQTGYNSPLHF. The V gene is TRBV5-4, the J gene TRBJ1-6, with 7 positions matching TRBD1. Germline CDR1 reads SGHNT; CDR2 reads YYREEE (reference sequence). J gave up 4 bases and V 4 bases, and 2 bases lay outside the gene matches. The CDR3 extends over 14 amino acids.

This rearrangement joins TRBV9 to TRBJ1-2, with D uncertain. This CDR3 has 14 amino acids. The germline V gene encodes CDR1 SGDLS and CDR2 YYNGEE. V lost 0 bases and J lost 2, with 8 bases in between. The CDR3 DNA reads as TGTGCCAGCAGCGTAGCGAGTTCCAACTATGGCTACACCTTC. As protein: CASSVASSNYGYTF.

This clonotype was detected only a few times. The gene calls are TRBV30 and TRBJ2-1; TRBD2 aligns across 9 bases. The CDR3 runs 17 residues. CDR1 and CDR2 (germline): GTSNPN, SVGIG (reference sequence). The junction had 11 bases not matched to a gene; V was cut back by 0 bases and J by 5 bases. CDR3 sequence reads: CAWSVNPRTSVNNEQFF. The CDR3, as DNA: TGTGCCTGGAGTGTAAACCCCCGGACTAGCGTTAACAATGAGCAGTTCTTC.

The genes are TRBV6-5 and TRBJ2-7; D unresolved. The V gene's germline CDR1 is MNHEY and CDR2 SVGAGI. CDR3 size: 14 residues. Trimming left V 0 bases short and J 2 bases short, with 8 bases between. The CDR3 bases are TGTGCCAGCAGTTACTCGAGAGAAGCCTACGAGCAGTACTTC. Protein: CASSYSREAYEQYF.

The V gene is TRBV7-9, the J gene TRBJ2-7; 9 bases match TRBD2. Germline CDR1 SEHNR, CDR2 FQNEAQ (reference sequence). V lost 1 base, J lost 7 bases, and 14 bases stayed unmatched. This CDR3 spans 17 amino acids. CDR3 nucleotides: TGTGCCAGCAGCTTAGGACTAGCGGTCCTACACCCCGAGGAGCAGTACTTC. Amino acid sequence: CASSLGLAVLHPEEQYF.

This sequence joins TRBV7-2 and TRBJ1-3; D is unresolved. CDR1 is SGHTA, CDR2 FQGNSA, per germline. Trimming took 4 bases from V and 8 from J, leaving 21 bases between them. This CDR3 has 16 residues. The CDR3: CASSSHRLGLADTIYF. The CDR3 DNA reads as TGTGCCAGCAGCTCGCATCGGCTGGGTTTGGCGGACACCATATATTTT.

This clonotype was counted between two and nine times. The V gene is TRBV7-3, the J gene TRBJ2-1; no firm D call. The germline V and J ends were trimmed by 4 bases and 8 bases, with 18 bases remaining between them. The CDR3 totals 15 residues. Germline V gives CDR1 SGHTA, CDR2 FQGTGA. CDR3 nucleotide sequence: TGTGCCAGCAGCTCCCTCCTGGGCCCTCGGGATGAGCAGTTCTTC. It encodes CASSSLLGPRDEQFF.

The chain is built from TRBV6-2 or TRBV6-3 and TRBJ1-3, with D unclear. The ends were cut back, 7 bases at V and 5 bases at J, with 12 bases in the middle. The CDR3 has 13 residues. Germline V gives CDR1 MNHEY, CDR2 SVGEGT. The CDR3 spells CASKIGARNTIYF. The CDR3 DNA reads TGTGCCAGCAAGATAGGAGCCCGAAACACCATATATTTT.

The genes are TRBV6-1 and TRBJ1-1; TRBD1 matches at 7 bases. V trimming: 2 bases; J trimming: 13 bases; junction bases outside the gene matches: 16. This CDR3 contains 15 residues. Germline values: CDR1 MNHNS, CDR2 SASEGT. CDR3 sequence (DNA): TGTGCCAGCAGTGAATGGGACAGCAGCCCTTTTTGGGTTTTCTTT. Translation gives CASSEWDSSPFWVFF.

The CDR3 protein is CASSPPDADTQYF. The CDR3, as DNA: TGTGCCAGCAGCCCTCCGGATGCAGATACGCAGTATTTT. The chain links TRBV7-3 to TRBJ2-3, with D unclear. The CDR3 covers 13 residues. Trimming stripped 5 bases from V and 4 bases from J, with 10 bases between. Germline CDR1 is SGHTA and CDR2 is FQGTGA.

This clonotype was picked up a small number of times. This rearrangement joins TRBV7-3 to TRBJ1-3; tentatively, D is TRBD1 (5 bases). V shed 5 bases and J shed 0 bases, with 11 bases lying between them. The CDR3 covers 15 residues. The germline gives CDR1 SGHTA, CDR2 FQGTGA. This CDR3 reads CASSPSGNSGNTIYF. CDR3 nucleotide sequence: TGTGCCAGCAGCCCCTCAGGGAACTCTGGAAACACCATATATTTT.

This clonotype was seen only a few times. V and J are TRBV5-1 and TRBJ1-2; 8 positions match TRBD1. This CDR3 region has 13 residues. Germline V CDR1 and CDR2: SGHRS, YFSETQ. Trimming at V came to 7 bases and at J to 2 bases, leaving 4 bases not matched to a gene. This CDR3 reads CASQQGENYGYTF. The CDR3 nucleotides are TGCGCCAGCCAACAGGGGGAGAACTATGGCTACACCTTC.

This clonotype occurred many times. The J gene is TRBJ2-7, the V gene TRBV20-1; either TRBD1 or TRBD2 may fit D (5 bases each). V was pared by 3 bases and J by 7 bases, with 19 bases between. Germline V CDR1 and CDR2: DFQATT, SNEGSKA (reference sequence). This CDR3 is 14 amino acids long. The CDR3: CSASAGTDLGEQYF. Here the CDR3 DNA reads TGCAGTGCTAGTGCCGGGACGGACCTAGGGGAGCAGTACTTC.

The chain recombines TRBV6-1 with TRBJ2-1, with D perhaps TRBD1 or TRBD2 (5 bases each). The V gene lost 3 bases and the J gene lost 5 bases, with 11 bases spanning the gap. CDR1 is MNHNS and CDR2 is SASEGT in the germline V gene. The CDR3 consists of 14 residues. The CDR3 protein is CASSDIGENNEQFF. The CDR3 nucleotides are TGTGCCAGCAGTGATATAGGGGAGAACAATGAGCAGTTCTTC.

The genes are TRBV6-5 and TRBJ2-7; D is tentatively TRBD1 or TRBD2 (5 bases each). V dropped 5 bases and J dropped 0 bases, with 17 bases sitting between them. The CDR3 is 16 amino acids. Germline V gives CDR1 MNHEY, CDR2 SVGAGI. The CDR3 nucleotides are TGTGCCAGCAGTCCTCAGGGAGCCCTGGACTCCTACGAGCAGTACTTC. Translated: CASSPQGALDSYEQYF.

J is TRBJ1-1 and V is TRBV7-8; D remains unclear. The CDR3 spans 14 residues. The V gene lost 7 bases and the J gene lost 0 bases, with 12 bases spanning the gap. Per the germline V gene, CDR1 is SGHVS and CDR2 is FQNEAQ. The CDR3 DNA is TGTGCCAGCACCCTTATGGGCATGAACACTGAAGCTTTCTTT. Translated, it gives CASTLMGMNTEAFF.